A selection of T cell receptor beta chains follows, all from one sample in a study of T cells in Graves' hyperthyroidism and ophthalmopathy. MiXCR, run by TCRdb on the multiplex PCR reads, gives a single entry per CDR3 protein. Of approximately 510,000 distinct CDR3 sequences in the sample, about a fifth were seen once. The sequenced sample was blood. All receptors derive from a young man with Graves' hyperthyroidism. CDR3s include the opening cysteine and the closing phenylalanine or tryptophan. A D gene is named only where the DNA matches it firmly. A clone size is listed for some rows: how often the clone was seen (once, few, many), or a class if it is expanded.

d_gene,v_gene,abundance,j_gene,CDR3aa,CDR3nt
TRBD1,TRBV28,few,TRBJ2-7,CASTGTGRYEQYF,TGTGCCAGCACCGGGACAGGGAGATACGAGCAGTACTTC
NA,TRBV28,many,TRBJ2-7,CASSFGTPGSYEQYF,TGTGCCAGCAGCTTTGGGACCCCGGGCTCCTACGAGCAGTACTTC
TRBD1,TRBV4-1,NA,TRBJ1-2,CASSLPDRTVDYTF,TGCGCCAGCAGCCTCCCGGACAGGACGGTGGACTACACCTTC
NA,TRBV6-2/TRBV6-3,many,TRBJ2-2,CASSYSLRPGELFF,TGTGCCAGCAGTTACTCGCTCAGGCCCGGGGAGCTGTTTTTT
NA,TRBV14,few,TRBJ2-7,CASSQKGGLPYGEQYF,TGTGCCAGCAGCCAGAAAGGGGGACTACCCTATGGGGAGCAGTACTTC
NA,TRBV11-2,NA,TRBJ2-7,CASSLDGGPHNEQYF,TGTGCCAGCAGCTTAGACGGGGGGCCCCACAACGAGCAGTACTTC
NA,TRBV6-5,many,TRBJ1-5,CASTQWGGQPQHF,TGTGCCAGCACGCAGTGGGGGGGTCAGCCCCAGCATTTT
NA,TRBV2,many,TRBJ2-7,CASSEGSFEEQYF,TGTGCCAGCAGTGAAGGTTCGTTTGAAGAGCAGTACTTC
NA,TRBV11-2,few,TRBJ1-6,CASSAPPGEALHF,TGTGCCAGCAGCGCGCCCCCGGGGGAGGCCCTCCACTTT
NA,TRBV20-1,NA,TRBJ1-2,CSARLSLGLGGYTF,TGCAGTGCTAGACTTTCGTTGGGTTTAGGTGGCTACACCTTC
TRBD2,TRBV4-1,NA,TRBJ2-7,CASSQVLVAGPSGSEQYF,TGCGCCAGCAGCCAAGTTCTGGTAGCGGGGCCCTCGGGGAGCGAGCAGTACTTC
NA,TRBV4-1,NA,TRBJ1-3,CASSHMENTIYF,TGCGCCAGCAGCCATATGGAAAACACCATATATTTT
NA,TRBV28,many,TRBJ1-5,CASSPLGSYSNQPQHF,TGTGCCAGCAGTCCCCTCGGGAGCTATAGCAATCAGCCCCAGCATTTT
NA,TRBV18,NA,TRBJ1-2,CASSPREGGDGYTF,TGTGCCAGCTCACCACGTGAGGGGGGCGATGGCTACACCTTC
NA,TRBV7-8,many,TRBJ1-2,CASSRSRFPNNRNYGYTF,TGTGCCAGCAGCCGATCGCGGTTTCCGAATAATAGGAACTATGGCTACACCTTC
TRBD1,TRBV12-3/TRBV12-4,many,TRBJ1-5,CASSAGQGNQPQHF,TGTGCCAGCAGCGCGGGACAGGGTAATCAGCCCCAGCATTTT
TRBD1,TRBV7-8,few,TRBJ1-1,CASSVQTGASVVNTEAFF,TGTGCCAGCAGCGTACAGACAGGGGCCAGTGTCGTGAACACTGAAGCTTTCTTT
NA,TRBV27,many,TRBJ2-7,CASSLRRGYEQYF,TGTGCCAGCAGTTTACGACGGGGCTACGAGCAGTACTTC
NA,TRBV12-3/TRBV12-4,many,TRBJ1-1,CASSFSGMNTEAFF,TGTGCCAGCAGTTTTTCAGGGATGAACACTGAAGCTTTCTTT
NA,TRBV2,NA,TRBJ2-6,CASRLQGVGANVLTF,TGTGCCAGCAGATTACAGGGCGTTGGGGCCAACGTCCTGACTTTC
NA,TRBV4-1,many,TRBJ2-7,CASSQGSGGYEQYF,TGCGCCAGCAGCCAAGGGTCAGGGGGGTACGAGCAGTACTTC